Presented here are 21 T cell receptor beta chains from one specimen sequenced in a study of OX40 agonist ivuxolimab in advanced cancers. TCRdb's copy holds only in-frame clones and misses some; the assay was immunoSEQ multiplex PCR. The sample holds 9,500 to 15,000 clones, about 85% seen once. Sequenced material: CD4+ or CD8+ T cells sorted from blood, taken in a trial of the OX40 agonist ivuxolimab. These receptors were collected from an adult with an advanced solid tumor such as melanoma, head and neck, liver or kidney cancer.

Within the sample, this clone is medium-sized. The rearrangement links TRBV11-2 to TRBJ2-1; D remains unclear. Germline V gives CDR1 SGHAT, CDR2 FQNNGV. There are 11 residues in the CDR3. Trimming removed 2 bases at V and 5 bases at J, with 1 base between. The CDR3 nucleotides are TGTGCCAGCAGCTTAAACAATGAGCAGTTCTTC. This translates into CASSLNNEQFF.

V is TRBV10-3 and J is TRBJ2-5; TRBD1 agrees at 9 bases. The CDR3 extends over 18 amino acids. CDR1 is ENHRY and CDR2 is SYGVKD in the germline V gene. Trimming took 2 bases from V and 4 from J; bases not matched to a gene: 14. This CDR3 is CAISEQWHRDRVGETQYF. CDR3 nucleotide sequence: TGTGCCATCAGTGAGCAATGGCACCGGGACAGGGTCGGAGAGACCCAGTACTTC.

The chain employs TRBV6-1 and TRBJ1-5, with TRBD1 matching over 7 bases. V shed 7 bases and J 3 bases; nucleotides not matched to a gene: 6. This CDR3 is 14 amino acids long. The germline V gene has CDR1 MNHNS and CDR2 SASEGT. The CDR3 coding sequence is TGTGCCAGCATCCACAGGGGTTTCAATCAGCCCCAGCATTTT. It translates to CASIHRGFNQPQHF.

CDR3 region: CASSQGVNYGYTF. DNA for the CDR3: TGTGCCAGCAGCCAGGGAGTTAACTATGGCTACACCTTC. The chain joins TRBV11-1 to TRBJ1-2, with D tentatively TRBD1 (5 bases). Trimming stripped 5 bases from V and 1 base from J, with 8 bases between. Germline CDR1 reads SGHAT; CDR2 reads FQDESV (reference sequence). The length of the CDR3 is 13 residues. Filled out from reference TRBV11-1 and TRBJ1-2, the complete variable domain reads EAEVAQSPRYKITEKSQAVAFWCDPISGHATLYWYRQILGQGPELLVQFQDESVVDDSQLPKDRFSAERLKGVDSTLKIQPAELGDSAMYLCASSQGVNYGYTFGSGTRLTVV.

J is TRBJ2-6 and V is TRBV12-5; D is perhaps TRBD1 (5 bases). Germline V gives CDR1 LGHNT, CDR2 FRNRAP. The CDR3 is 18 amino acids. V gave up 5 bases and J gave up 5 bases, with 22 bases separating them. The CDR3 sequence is CASGVSRAGQSRANVLTF. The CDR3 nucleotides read TGTGCTAGTGGTGTGTCCCGTGCAGGACAAAGTCGGGCCAACGTCCTGACTTTC.

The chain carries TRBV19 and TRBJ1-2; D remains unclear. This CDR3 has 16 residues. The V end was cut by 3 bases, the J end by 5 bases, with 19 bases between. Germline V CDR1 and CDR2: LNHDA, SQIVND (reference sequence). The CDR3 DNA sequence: TGTGCCAGTAGTATCGGGAAAGGGTCAAGGCTTTATGGCTACACCTTC. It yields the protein CASSIGKGSRLYGYTF.

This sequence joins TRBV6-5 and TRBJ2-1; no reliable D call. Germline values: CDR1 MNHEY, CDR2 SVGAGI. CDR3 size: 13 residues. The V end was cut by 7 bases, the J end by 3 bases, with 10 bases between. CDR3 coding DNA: TGTGCCAGCACCGCCGTCTACTACAATGAGCAGTTCTTC. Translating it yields CASTAVYYNEQFF.

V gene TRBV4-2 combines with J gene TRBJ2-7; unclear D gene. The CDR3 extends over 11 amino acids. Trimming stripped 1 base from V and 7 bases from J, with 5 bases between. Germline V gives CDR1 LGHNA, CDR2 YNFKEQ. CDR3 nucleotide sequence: TGTGCCAGCAGCCAAGCACAAGAGCAGTACTTC. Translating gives CASSQAQEQYF.

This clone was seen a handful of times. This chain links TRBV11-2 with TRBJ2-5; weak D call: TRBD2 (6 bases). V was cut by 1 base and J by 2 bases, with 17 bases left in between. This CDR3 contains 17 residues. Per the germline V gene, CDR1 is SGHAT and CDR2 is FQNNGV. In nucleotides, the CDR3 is TGTGCCAGCAGCTTAGCAGGTCTGGACTACCCTCAAGAGACCCAGTACTTC. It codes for CASSLAGLDYPQETQYF.

CDR3 nucleotide sequence: TGTGCCAGCAGCCGGGGAGGGACTAGCGGGTTCTACGAGCAGTACTTC. It yields the protein CASSRGGTSGFYEQYF. The chain recombines TRBV9 with TRBJ2-7, with TRBD2 identical over 12 bases. Germline trimming cut 4 bases from V and 3 bases from J; bases unmatched to any gene: 8. Germline CDR1 reads SGDLS; CDR2 reads YYNGEE. The CDR3 is 16 amino acids.

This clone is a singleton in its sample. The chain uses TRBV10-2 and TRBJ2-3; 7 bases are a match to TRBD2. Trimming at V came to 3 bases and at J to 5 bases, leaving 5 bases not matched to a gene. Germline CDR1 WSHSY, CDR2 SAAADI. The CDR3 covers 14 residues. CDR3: CASSDAGEGDTQYF. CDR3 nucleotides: TGCGCCAGCAGTGATGCGGGAGAGGGAGATACGCAGTATTTT.

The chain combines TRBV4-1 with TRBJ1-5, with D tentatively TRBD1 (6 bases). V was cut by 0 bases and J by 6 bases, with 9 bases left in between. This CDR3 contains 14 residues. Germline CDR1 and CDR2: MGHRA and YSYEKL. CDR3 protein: CASSQENRAQPQHF. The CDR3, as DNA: TGCGCCAGCAGCCAAGAAAACAGGGCTCAGCCCCAGCATTTT.

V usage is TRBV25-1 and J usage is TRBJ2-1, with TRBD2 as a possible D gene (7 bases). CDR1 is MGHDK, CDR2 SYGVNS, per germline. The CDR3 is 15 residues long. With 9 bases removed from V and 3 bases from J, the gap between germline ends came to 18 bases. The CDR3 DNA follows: TGTGCCAGTTCCCGGGGGGACACCTTCTACAATGAGCAGTTCTTC. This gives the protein CASSRGDTFYNEQFF.

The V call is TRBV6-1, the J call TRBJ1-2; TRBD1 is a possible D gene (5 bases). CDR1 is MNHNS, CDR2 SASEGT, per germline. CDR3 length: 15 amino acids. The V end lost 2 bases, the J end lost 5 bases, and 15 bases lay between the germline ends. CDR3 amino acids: CASSELGGTAYGYTF. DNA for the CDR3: TGTGCCAGCAGTGAACTAGGAGGGACGGCGTATGGCTACACCTTC.

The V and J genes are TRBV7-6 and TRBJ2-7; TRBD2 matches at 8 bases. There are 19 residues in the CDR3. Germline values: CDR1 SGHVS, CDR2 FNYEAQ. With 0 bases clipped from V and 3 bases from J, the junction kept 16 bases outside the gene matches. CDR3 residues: CASSLALTREGLLDYEQYF. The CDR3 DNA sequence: TGTGCCAGCAGCTTAGCCCTTACCCGGGAGGGTTTATTGGACTACGAGCAGTACTTC.

Here the CDR3 DNA reads TGTGCCAGCAGTGAAAGGGGCAGCTCCTACAATGAGCAGTTCTTC. Its protein is CASSERGSSYNEQFF. The chain uses TRBV6-4 and TRBJ2-1; weak D call: TRBD1 (5 bases). Germline CDR1 reads MRHNA; CDR2 reads SNTAGT. The ends were cut back, 3 bases at V and 0 bases at J, with 9 bases in the middle. The CDR3 has 15 residues.

The CDR3 loop reads CASSFPRVMEDGYTF. In DNA, the CDR3 is TGTGCCAGCAGCTTCCCCAGGGTGATGGAAGATGGCTACACCTTC. J is TRBJ1-2 and V is TRBV7-9, with D possibly TRBD1 on 5 matching bases. CDR3 length: 15 residues. From germline, CDR1 is SEHNR and CDR2 FQNEAQ (reference sequence). Trimming took off 3 bases at V and 6 bases at J, with 17 bases between the two ends. Full variable domain (outside the CDR3, taken from reference TRBV7-9 and TRBJ1-2): DTGVSQNPRHKITKRGQNVTFRCDPISEHNRLYWYRQTLGQGPEFLTYFQNEAQLEKSRLLSDRFSAERPKGSFSTLEIQRTEQGDSAMYLCASSFPRVMEDGYTFGSGTRLTVV.

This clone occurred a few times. This CDR3 is CASSLDGGWGEKLFF. Written as DNA, the CDR3 is TGTGCCAGCAGCTTAGATGGGGGATGGGGTGAAAAACTGTTTTTT. V gene TRBV11-2 combines with J gene TRBJ1-4, with D possibly being TRBD1 (5 bases). Germline assignment: CDR1 SGHAT and CDR2 FQNNGV. Trimming shortened V by 0 bases and J by 7 bases, and 12 bases separated the two germline ends. The CDR3 totals 15 residues.

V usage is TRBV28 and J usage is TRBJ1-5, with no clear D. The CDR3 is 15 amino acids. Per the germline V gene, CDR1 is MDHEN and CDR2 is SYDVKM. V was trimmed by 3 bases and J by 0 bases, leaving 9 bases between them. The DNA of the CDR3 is TGTGCCAGCAGTTTGGGAACACATAGCAATCAGCCCCAGCATTTT. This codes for CASSLGTHSNQPQHF.

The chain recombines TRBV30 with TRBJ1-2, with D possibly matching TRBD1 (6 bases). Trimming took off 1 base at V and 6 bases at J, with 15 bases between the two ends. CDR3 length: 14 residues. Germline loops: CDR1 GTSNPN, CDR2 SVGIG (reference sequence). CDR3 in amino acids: CAWSAYRVVNGYTF. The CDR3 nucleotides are TGTGCCTGGAGTGCTTACAGGGTGGTTAATGGCTACACCTTC.

The CDR3 DNA sequence: TGTGCCAGCAGCTTTCTTCAGACAGGTGCCTACGAGCAGTACTTC. The encoded protein is CASSFLQTGAYEQYF. This chain links TRBV5-4 with TRBJ2-7, with a weak D call TRBD1 (6 bases). Trimming took off 2 bases at V and 2 bases at J, with 14 bases between the two ends. Germline loops: CDR1 SGHNT, CDR2 YYREEE (reference sequence). This CDR3 spans 15 amino acids. The full variable domain, rest sourced from reference TRBV5-4 and TRBJ2-7, is ETGVTQSPTHLIKTRGQQVTLRCSSQSGHNTVSWYQQALGQGPQFIFQYYREEENGRGNFPPRFSGLQFPNYSSELNVNALELDDSALYLCASSFLQTGAYEQYFGPGTRLTVT.